This T cell receptor beta chain was sequenced in a study of T cells in Graves' hyperthyroidism and ophthalmopathy. TCR beta CDR3 regions were amplified from RNA. The HTBI primer set served for first-round RT-PCR of the TCR CDR3. One entry per CDR3 protein results from TCRdb running MiXCR on the multiplex PCR reads. The table includes 490,000 or so distinct CDR3 sequences, 46% detected once. CDR1 and CDR2 from the germline V gene are MNHEY and SVGAGI. The CDR3 consists of 13 residues. With 6 bases removed from V and 7 bases from J, the gap between germline ends came to 16 bases. This clonotype has at least ten counts.

This chain uses TRBV6-5 with TRBJ2-7; weak D call: TRBD2 (5 bases). The clonotype was recovered from an adult woman with Graves' disease, either hyperthyroidism or ophthalmopathy (not recorded which). Sequenced material: peripheral blood or thyroid tissue (not recorded which). DNA for the CDR3: TGTGCCAGCAGCCCCCCCGGGGTACGGGAGCAGTACTTC. Its translation: CASSPPGVREQYF.